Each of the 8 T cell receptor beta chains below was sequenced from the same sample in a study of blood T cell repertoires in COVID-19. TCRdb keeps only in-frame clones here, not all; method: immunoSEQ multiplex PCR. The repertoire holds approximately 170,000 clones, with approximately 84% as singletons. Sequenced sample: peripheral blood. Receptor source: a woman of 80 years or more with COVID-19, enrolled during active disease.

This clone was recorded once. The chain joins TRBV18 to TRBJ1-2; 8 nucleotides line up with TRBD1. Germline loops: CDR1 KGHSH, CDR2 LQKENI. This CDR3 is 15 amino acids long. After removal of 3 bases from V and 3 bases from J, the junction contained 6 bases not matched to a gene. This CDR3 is CASSPDRVPHYGYTF. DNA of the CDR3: TGTGCCAGCTCACCGGACAGGGTACCCCACTATGGCTACACCTTC. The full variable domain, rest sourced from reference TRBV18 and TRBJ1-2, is NAGVMQNPRHLVRRRGQEARLRCSPMKGHSHVYWYRQLPEEGLKFMVYLQKENIIDESGMPKERFSAEFPKEGPSILRIQQVVRGDSAAYFCASSPDRVPHYGYTFGSGTRLTVV.

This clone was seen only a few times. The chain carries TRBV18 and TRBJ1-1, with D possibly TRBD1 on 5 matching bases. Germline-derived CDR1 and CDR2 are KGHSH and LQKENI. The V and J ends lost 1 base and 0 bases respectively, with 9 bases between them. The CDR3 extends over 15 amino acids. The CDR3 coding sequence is TGTGCCAGCTCACCACTAGGGGCCGTGAACACTGAAGCTTTCTTT. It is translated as CASSPLGAVNTEAFF.

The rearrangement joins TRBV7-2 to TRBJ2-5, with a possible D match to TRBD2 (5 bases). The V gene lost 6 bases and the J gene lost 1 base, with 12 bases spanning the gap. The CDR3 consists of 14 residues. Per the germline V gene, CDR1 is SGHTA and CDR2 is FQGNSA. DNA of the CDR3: TGTGCCAGCAGAGAAACCCGGGGCCAAGAGACCCAGTACTTC. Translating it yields CASRETRGQETQYF. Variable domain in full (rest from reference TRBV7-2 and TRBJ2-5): GAGVSQSPSNKVTEKGKDVELRCDPISGHTALYWYRQSLGQGLEFLIYFQGNSAPDKSGLPSDRFSAERTGGSVSTLTIQRTQQEDSAVYLCASRETRGQETQYFGPGTRLLVL.

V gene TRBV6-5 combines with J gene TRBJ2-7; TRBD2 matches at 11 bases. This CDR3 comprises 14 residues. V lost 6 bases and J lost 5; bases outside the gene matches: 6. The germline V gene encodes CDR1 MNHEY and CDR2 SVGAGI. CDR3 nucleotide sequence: TGTGCCAGCAGGTTTTCACTAGCGGGAGACGAGCAGTACTTC. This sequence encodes CASRFSLAGDEQYF.

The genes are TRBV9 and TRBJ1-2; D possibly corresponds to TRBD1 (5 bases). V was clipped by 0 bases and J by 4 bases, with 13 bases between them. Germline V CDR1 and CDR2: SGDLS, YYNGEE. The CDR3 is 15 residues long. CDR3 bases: TGTGCCAGCAGCGTAGCTGCCAGGGTAACCTATGGCTACACCTTC. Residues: CASSVAARVTYGYTF. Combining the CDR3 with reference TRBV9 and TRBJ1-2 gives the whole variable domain DSGVTQTPKHLITATGQRVTLRCSPRSGDLSVYWYQQSLDQGLQFLIQYYNGEERAKGNILERFSAQQFPDLHSELNLSSLELGDSALYFCASSVAARVTYGYTFGSGTRLTVV.

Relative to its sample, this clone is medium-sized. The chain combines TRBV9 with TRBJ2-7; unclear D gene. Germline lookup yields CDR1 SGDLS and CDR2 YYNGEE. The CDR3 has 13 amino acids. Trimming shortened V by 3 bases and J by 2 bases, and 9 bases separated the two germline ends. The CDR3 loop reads CASSAAIAYEQYF. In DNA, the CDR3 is TGTGCCAGCAGCGCAGCGATCGCCTACGAGCAGTACTTC.

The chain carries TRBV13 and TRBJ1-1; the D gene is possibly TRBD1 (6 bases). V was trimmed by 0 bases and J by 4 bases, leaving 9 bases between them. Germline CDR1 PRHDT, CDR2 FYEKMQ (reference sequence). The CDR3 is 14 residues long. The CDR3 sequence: CASSLGWGPTEAFF. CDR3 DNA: TGTGCCAGCAGCTTAGGATGGGGGCCCACTGAAGCTTTCTTT.

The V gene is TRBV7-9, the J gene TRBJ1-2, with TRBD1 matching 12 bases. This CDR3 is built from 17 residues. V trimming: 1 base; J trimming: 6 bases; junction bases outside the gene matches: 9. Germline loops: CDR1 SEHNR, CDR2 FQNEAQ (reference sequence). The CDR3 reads CASSLGRDRGPKDGYTF. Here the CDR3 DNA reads TGTGCCAGCAGCTTAGGAAGGGACAGGGGGCCAAAAGATGGCTACACCTTC.